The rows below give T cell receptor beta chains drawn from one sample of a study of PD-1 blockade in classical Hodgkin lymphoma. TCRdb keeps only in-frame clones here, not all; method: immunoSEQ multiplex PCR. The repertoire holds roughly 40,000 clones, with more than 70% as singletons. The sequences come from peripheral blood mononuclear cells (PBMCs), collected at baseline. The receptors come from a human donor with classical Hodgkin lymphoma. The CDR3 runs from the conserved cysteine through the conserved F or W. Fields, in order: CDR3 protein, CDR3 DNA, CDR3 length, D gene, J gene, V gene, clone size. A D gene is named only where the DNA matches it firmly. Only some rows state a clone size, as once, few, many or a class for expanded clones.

CSVELGAGAYEQYF TGCAGCGTTGAATTGGGGGCGGGAGCCTACGAGCAGTACTTC 14 NA TRBJ2-7 TRBV29-1 NA
CASSSFRLAGGGTQYF TGTGCCAGCAGCTCCTTTCGACTAGCGGGGGGCGGGACCCAGTACTTC 16 TRBD2 TRBJ2-5 TRBV7-2 NA
CASSPPGLTYEQYF TGCGCCAGCAGCCCACCGGGACTCACCTACGAGCAGTACTTC 14 NA TRBJ2-7 TRBV4-1 NA
CASSTDRKNTEAFF TGTGCCAGCAGTACCGACAGAAAGAACACTGAAGCTTTCTTT 14 NA TRBJ1-1 TRBV28 NA
CASSLDRGTNEKLFF TGTGCCAGCAGCTTAGATAGGGGAACTAATGAAAAACTGTTTTTT 15 NA TRBJ1-4 TRBV7-2 NA
CASSPSGGKTEAFF TGTGCCAGCAGCCCTAGTGGGGGAAAGACTGAAGCTTTCTTT 14 NA TRBJ1-1 TRBV6-6 NA
CASSYLSGSGADTQYF TGTGCCAGCAGTTACTTAAGCGGGAGTGGAGCAGATACGCAGTATTTT 16 TRBD2 TRBJ2-3 TRBV6-5 NA
CASSPNLGGGYTF TGTGCCAGCAGTCCCAACCTCGGGGGTGGCTACACCTTC 13 NA TRBJ1-2 TRBV28 NA
CASSIGGQGPEQYF TGTGCCAGCAGTATCGGGGGACAGGGCCCCGAGCAGTACTTC 14 TRBD1 TRBJ2-7 TRBV25-1 once
CASSLFRGGYEQYF TGTGCCAGCAGTTTATTCAGGGGAGGGTACGAGCAGTACTTC 14 NA TRBJ2-7 TRBV28 once